These 7 T cell receptor beta chains originate from one sample sequenced in a study of OX40 agonist ivuxolimab in advanced cancers. Produced via immunoSEQ multiplex PCR; TCRdb's table is partial and in-frame only. The data contain about 73,000 clones, 80% to 95% of them seen just once; the ten biggest clones take up approximately 0.55%. This specimen consisted of CD4+ or CD8+ T cells sorted from blood, obtained in a trial of the OX40 agonist ivuxolimab. All receptors derive from an adult with an advanced solid tumor such as melanoma, head and neck, liver or kidney cancer.

V gene TRBV19 combines with J gene TRBJ2-1; the D is unclear. CDR1 and CDR2 from the germline V gene are LNHDA and SQIVND (reference sequence). CDR3 size: 12 residues. V was cut by 3 bases and J by 10 bases, with 10 bases left in between. CDR3 coding DNA: TGTGCCAGTAGTATCGCCGTGAGAGAGCAGTTCTTC. Its translation: CASSIAVREQFF. Complete variable domain (other parts from reference TRBV19 and TRBJ2-1): DGGITQSPKYLFRKEGQNVTLSCEQNLNHDAMYWYRQDPGQGLRLIYYSQIVNDFQKGDIAEGYSVSREKKESFPLTVTSAQKNPTAFYLCASSIAVREQFFGPGTRLTVL.

This CDR3 is CASGLLPGNQPQHF. In DNA, the CDR3 is TGTGCCAGCGGCCTGTTACCGGGCAATCAGCCCCAGCATTTT. The rearrangement uses TRBV6-1 and TRBJ1-5; D gene unclear. The CDR3 has 14 residues. Germline V gene lookup returns CDR1 MNHNS and CDR2 SASEGT. The V and J ends lost 8 bases and 2 bases respectively, with 13 bases between them.

V usage is TRBV5-6 and J usage is TRBJ2-7, with D unresolved. The V end lost 6 bases, the J end lost 5 bases, and 18 bases lay between the germline ends. Germline V gene sequence: CDR1 SGHDT, CDR2 YYEEEE. The CDR3 loop spans 14 amino acids. The CDR3 region is CASNNYRLTNEQYF. The CDR3 coding sequence is TGTGCCAGCAACAACTATAGGCTAACGAACGAGCAGTACTTC. Full variable domain (outside the CDR3, taken from reference TRBV5-6 and TRBJ2-7): DAGVTQSPTHLIKTRGQQVTLRCSPKSGHDTVSWYQQALGQGPQFIFQYYEEEERQRGNFPDRFSGHQFPNYSSELNVNALLLGDSALYLCASNNYRLTNEQYFGPGTRLTVT.

The rearrangement joins TRBV15 to TRBJ2-7; TRBD2 aligns across 11 bases. CDR3 length: 16 residues. Germline-derived CDR1 and CDR2 are LNHNV and YYDKDF (reference sequence). The junction had 5 bases not matched to a gene; V was cut back by 1 base and J by 3 bases. This chain's CDR3 is CATSRAGTSGFYEQYF. DNA of the CDR3: TGTGCCACCAGCAGAGCCGGGACTAGCGGATTCTACGAGCAGTACTTC.

This chain connects TRBV19 to TRBJ2-2; D is uncertain. Trimming cost V 3 bases and J 6 bases, with 17 bases left between them. In germline, CDR1 is LNHDA, CDR2 SQIVND (reference sequence). CDR3 size: 16 residues. CDR3: CASSIFSDLSSGELFF. CDR3 sequence (DNA): TGTGCCAGTAGTATTTTTTCTGACCTTTCGTCCGGGGAGCTGTTTTTT.

The chain links TRBV10-3 to TRBJ2-3; 13 bases are a match to TRBD2. CDR3 length: 13 residues. V gave up 10 bases and J gave up 4 bases; unmatched junction bases: 2. Per germline, CDR1 ENHRY and CDR2 SYGVKD. CDR3 DNA: TGTGCCAGCGGACTAGCGGGAGCAGATACGCAGTATTTT. Encoded protein: CASGLAGADTQYF.

The V and J genes are TRBV9 and TRBJ2-5; D is unclear. The CDR3 length is 11 residues. Deletions cut 4 bases from V and 4 bases from J, with 5 bases between. Per the germline V gene, CDR1 is SGDLS and CDR2 is YYNGEE. For the CDR3, the DNA is TGTGCCAGCAGCCTAGGAGAGACCCAGTACTTC. It encodes CASSLGETQYF.